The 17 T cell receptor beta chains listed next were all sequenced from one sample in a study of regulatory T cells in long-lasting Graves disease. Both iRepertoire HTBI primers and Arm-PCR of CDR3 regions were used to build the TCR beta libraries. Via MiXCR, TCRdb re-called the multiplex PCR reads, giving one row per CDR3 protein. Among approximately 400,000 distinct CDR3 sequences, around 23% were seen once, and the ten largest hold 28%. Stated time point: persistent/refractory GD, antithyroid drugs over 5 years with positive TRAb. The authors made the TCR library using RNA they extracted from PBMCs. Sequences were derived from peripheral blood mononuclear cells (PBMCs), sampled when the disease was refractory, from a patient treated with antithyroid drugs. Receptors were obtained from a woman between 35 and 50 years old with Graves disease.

The CDR3 loop is CASSPPRTSGYEQYF. CDR3 nucleotides: TGTGCCAGCTCACCACCGAGGACTAGCGGCTACGAGCAGTACTTC. The J gene is TRBJ2-7, the V gene TRBV18; 10 bases align to TRBD2. This CDR3 has 15 amino acids. V dropped 0 bases and J dropped 3; count of bases not matched to a gene: 2. CDR1 is KGHSH, CDR2 LQKENI, per germline.

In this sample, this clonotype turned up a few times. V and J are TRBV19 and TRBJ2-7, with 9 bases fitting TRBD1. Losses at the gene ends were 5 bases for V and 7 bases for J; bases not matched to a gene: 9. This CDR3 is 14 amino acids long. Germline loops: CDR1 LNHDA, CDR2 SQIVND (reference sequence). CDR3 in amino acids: CASSSRDRVWEQYF. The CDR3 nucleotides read TGTGCCAGTAGTTCCCGGGACAGGGTATGGGAGCAGTACTTC.

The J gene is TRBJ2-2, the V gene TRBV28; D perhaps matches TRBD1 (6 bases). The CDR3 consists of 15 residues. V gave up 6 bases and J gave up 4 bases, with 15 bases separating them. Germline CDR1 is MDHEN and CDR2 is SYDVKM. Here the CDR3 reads CASRSAPQGTGELFF. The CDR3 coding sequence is TGTGCCAGCAGGTCGGCCCCACAGGGCACCGGGGAGCTGTTTTTT.

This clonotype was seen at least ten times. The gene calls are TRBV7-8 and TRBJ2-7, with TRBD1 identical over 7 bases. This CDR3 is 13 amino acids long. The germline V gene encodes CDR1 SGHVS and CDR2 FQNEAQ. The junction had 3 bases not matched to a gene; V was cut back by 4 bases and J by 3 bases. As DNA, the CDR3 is TGTGCCAGCAGCTCGGGACAGTACTACGAGCAGTACTTC. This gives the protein CASSSGQYYEQYF.

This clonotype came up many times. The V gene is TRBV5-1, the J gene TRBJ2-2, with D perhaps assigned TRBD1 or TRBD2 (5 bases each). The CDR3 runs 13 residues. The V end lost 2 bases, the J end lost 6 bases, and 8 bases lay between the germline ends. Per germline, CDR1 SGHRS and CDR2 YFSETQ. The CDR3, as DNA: TGCGCCAGCAGCTTAGGGACGTCCGGGGAGCTGTTTTTT. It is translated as CASSLGTSGELFF.

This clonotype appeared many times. DNA for the CDR3: TGTGCCAGCAGTTTGGGGTTCGGCGGGAGAGTACCCGGGGAGCTGTTTTTT. This gives the protein CASSLGFGGRVPGELFF. The V gene is TRBV28, the J gene TRBJ2-2; 7 nucleotides line up with TRBD2. This CDR3 is built from 17 residues. Germline lookup yields CDR1 MDHEN and CDR2 SYDVKM. V lost 3 bases and J lost 6; bases outside the gene matches: 13. The whole variable domain, filled in from reference TRBV28 and TRBJ2-2, reads DVKVTQSSRYLVKRTGEKVFLECVQDMDHENMFWYRQDPGLGLRLIYFSYDVKMKEKGDIPEGYSVSREKKERFSLILESASTNQTSMYLCASSLGFGGRVPGELFFGEGSRLTVL.

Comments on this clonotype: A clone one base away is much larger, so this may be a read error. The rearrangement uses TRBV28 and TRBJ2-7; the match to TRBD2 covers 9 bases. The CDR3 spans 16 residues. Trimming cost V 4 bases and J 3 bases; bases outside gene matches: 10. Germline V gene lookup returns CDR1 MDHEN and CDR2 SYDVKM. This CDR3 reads CASSSPTSGLFYEQYF. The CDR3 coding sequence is TGTGCCAGCAGTTCCCCGACTAGCGGACTCTTCTACGAGCAGTACTTC.

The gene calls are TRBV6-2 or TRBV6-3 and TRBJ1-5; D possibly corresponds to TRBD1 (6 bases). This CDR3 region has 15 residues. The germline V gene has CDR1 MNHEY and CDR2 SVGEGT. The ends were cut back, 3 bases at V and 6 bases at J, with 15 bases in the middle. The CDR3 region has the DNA TGTGCCAGCAGTTATTTTCCTCAGGGGATTCAGCCCCAGCATTTT. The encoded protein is CASSYFPQGIQPQHF.

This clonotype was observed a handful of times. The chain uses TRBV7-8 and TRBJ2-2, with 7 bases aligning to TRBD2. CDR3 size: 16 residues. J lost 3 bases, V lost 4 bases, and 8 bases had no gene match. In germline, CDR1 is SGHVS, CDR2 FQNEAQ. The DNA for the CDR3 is TGTGCCAGCAGCTCCCTTTTGGGAGGGGACACCGGGGAGCTGTTTTTT. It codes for CASSSLLGGDTGELFF.

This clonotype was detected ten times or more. The CDR3 nucleotides are TGTGCCAGCAGCTTGTCCGGGGGGGCGTACGAGCAGTACTTC. Its translation is CASSLSGGAYEQYF. The chain recombines TRBV28 with TRBJ2-7; 8 nucleotides match TRBD2. Germline CDR1 is MDHEN and CDR2 is SYDVKM. This CDR3 is built from 14 residues. J was trimmed by 4 bases and V by 6 bases; bases with no gene match: 8.

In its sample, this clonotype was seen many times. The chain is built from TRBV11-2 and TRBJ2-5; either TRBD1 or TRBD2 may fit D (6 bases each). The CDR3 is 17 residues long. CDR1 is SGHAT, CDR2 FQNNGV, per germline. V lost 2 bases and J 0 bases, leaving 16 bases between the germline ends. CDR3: CASSLPRDKTYQETQYF. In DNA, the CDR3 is TGTGCCAGCAGCTTACCGCGGGACAAAACTTACCAAGAGACCCAGTACTTC.

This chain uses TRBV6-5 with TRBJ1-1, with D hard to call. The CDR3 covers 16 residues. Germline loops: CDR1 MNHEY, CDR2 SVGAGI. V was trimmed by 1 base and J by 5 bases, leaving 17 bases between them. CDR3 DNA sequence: TGTGCCAGCAGTTACTTGCCGCCAAGCCTGGCGACTGAAGCTTTCTTT. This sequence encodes CASSYLPPSLATEAFF.

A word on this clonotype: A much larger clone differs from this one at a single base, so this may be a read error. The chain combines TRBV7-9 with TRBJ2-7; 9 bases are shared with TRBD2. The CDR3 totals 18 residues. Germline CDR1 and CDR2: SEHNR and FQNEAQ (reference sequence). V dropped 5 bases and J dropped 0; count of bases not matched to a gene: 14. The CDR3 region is CASSQGLARGKNSYEQYF. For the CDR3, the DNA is TGTGCCAGCAGCCAAGGACTAGCGAGAGGAAAAAACTCCTACGAGCAGTACTTC. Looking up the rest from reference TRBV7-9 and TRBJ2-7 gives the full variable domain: DTGVSQNPRHKITKRGQNVTFRCDPISEHNRLYWYRQTLGQGPEFLTYFQNEAQLEKSRLLSDRFSAERPKGSFSTLEIQRTEQGDSAMYLCASSQGLARGKNSYEQYFGPGTRLTVT.

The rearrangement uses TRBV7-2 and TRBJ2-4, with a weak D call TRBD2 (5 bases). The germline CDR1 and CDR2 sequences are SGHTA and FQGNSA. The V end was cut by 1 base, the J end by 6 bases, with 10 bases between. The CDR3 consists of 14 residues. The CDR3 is CASSLGLSGNIQYF. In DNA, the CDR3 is TGTGCCAGCAGCTTAGGTTTGAGCGGAAACATTCAGTACTTC.

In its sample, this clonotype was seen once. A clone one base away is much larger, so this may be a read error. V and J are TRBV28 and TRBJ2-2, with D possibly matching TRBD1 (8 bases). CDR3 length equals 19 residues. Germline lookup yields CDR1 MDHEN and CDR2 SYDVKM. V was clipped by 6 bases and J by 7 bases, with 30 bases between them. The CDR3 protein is CASSHGQGRVRERDGELFF. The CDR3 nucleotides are TGTGCCAGCAGCCATGGACAGGGACGGGTGCGGGAGCGTGACGGGGAGCTGTTTTTT.

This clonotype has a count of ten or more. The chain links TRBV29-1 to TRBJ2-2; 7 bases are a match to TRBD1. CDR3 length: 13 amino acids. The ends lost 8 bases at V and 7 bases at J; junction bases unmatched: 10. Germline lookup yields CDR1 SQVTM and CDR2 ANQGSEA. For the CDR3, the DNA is TGCAGCACAAAGGACAGGCTCGACGGGGAGCTGTTTTTT. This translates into CSTKDRLDGELFF.

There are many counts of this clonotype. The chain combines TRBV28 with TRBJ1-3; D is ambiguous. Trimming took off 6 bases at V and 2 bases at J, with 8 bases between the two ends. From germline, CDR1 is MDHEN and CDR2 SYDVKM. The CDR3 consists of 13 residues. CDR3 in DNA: TGTGCCAGCAGAGTGGGCGCTGGAAACACCATATATTTT. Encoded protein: CASRVGAGNTIYF.